What follows is one TCR beta chain and its context. Its antigen is undetermined. Germline V gene data show CDR1 as MNHEY and CDR2 as SMNVEV (reference sequence). The CDR3 extends over 15 amino acids. Deletions cut 7 bases from V and 3 bases from J, with 15 bases between. Sample treatment: oral pan-JAK inhibitor, 5-10 mg twice daily. Collection of lesional scalp punch biopsies and peripheral blood was performed in alopecia areata patients. Sorted out of PBMCs were CD4+ T cells and CD8+ T cells. This record belongs to a study of CD8+ T cells in alopecia areata. Study background: The drug, oral tofacitinib, was given to treated patients at 5 to 10 mg twice daily. Study-level results: One nonresponder leaves baseline CD8+ expansion's link to response uncertain.

Isolated RNA was reverse transcribed into cDNA used as the sequencing template. Profiled with immunoSEQ multiplex PCR; TCRdb holds only in-frame clones, not every one. The sample contains roughly 200,000 clones, 50% to 65% of which appear only once. The chain recombines TRBV27 with TRBJ2-2; D could derive from TRBD1 or TRBD2 (5 bases each). The clonotype comes from a human donor with alopecia areata. Sequencing used CD8+ T cells sorted from blood, obtained at week 24, from a patient treated with tofacitinib. CDR3 region: CASTPWGSDTGELFF. The CDR3 nucleotides are TGTGCCAGCACCCCATGGGGGTCGGACACCGGGGAGCTGTTTTTT.